This T cell receptor beta chain is from a study of CD8 T cells in Susac syndrome. V was trimmed by 4 bases and J by 8 bases, leaving 15 bases between them. Looked up from germline, CDR1 is ENHRY and CDR2 is SYGVKD. This CDR3 has 14 residues. With random hexamers, roughly 0.5 to 1 ug RNA was reverse transcribed. An immunoSEQ multiplex PCR amplified TCR beta CDR3 over 54 Vbeta and 13 Jbeta. TCRdb analysed the immunoSEQ multiplex PCR reads with MiXCR anew, one entry per CDR3 protein. The data hold tens of thousands of distinct CDR3 sequences, with 90% to 95% observed a single time. This clonotype originated in a human donor in good health. The chain employs TRBV10-3 and TRBJ2-1; D unresolved. Sequenced: CD8+ T cells from PBMCs. CDR3 residues: CAISAGIRSDEQFF. DNA for the CDR3: TGTGCCATCAGTGCCGGTATTCGGAGCGATGAGCAGTTCTTC.